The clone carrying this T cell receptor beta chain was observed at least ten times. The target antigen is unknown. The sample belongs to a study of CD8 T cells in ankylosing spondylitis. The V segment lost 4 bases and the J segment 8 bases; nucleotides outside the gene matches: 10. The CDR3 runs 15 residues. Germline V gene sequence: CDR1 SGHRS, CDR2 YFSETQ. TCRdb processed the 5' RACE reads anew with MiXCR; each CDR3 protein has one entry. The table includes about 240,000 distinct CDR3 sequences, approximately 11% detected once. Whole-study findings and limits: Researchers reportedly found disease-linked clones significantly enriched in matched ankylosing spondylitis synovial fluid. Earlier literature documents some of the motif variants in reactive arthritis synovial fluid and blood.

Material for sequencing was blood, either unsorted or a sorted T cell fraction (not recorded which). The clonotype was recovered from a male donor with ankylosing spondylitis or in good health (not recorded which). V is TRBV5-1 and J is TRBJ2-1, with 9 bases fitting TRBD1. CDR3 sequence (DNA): TGCGCCAGCAGCGGGGGGACAGGGCGGACTGATGAGCAGTTCTTC. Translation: CASSGGTGRTDEQFF.